This TCR beta chain was sequenced for a study of OX40 agonist ivuxolimab in advanced cancers. Study-level information: Dose-escalation cases comprised hepatocellular carcinoma, melanoma, renal cell or head and neck cancer. Participants, approximately 83% male, averaged roughly 60 years of age, ranging from roughly 20 to 85. General study points: Low levels of normalized T-cell clonal expansion also appeared in some nonresponders. Averaging showed that CD8+ T cells had more expanded clones than CD4+ did.

The table came from immunoSEQ multiplex PCR; TCRdb's copy has only in-frame clones and leaves some out. The sample lists 66,000 or so clones, roughly four fifths occurring once. As concerns this clone: The antigen remains unidentified.

This receptor was identified in an adult with an advanced solid tumor such as melanoma, head and neck, liver or kidney cancer. The sample consisted of CD4+ or CD8+ T cells sorted from blood, taken in a trial of the OX40 agonist ivuxolimab.

In nucleotides, the CDR3 is TGTGCCAGCAGCCCCGGACTAGGGACAGGGACCGAAAAACTGTTTTTT. Translation: CASSPGLGTGTEKLFF. The rearrangement joins TRBV5-4 to TRBJ1-4, with 9 bases lining up with TRBD1. V gave up 4 bases and J gave up 8 bases; unmatched junction bases: 12. CDR1 and CDR2 (germline): SGHNT, YYREEE (reference sequence). CDR3 length equals 16 residues.